This passage covers 16 T cell receptor beta chains from one sample sequenced in a study of T-cell memory formation after mild COVID-19. TCRdb re-called the 5' RACE reads through MiXCR, storing one row per CDR3 protein. Of approximately 210,000 distinct CDR3 sequences detected, 15% to 20% appear once; the ten largest clones hold around 2.4%. Sample: PBMCs or a T cell subset sorted from them (not recorded which). The source is an adult woman who had mild COVID-19 (a few samples of this study predate the infection). Cell type and time point are not known.

V usage is TRBV15 and J usage is TRBJ1-2; 11 nucleotides line up with TRBD1. The CDR3 sequence is 16 residues long. The ends lost 0 bases at V and 7 bases at J; junction bases unmatched: 7. Germline values: CDR1 LNHNV, CDR2 YYDKDF (reference sequence). The CDR3 nucleotides read TGTGCCACCAGCAGAGACAGGACAGGGGGCTACTCTGGCTACACCTTC. Translated, it gives CATSRDRTGGYSGYTF.

V gene TRBV5-1 combines with J gene TRBJ1-2, with 10 bases aligning to TRBD1. This CDR3 is built from 14 residues. CDR1 and CDR2 (germline): SGHRS, YFSETQ. V was clipped by 4 bases and J by 7 bases; unmatched bases: 7. The CDR3 DNA is TGCGCCAGCAGCACCCAGACAGGGGGCAGTGGCTACACCTTC. It yields the protein CASSTQTGGSGYTF.

This chain links TRBV12-3 or TRBV12-4 with TRBJ1-1; no reliable D call. Trimming took 3 bases from V and 1 from J, leaving 9 bases between them. This CDR3 spans 14 amino acids. The CDR3 bases are TGTGCCAGCAGTTTTATGCAGCCGAACACTGAAGCTTTCTTT. It encodes CASSFMQPNTEAFF.

This clonotype was recorded many times. The gene calls are TRBV19 and TRBJ1-1; D is unresolved. Germline-derived CDR1 and CDR2 are LNHDA and SQIVND (reference sequence). The CDR3 contains 15 residues. V shed 7 bases and J shed 1 base, with 16 bases lying between them. The CDR3 region is CASIPRDSANTEAFF. The CDR3 region has the DNA TGTGCCAGTATCCCAAGGGATAGTGCGAACACTGAAGCTTTCTTT.

This clonotype was detected only a few times. The chain is built from TRBV6-1 and TRBJ1-2; D is undetermined. Germline CDR1 is MNHNS and CDR2 is SASEGT. CDR3 length: 15 residues. Deletions cut 3 bases from V and 1 base from J, with 12 bases between. CDR3 protein: CASSEGDYFNYGYTF. CDR3 bases: TGTGCCAGCAGTGAGGGAGACTATTTTAACTATGGCTACACCTTC.

There are a few counts of this clonotype. The chain couples TRBV6-1 to TRBJ2-1, with 7 positions matching TRBD2. Germline V gene lookup returns CDR1 MNHNS and CDR2 SASEGT. The CDR3 is 17 residues long. The trim removed 2 bases at V and 4 bases at J, leaving 11 bases unmatched. In DNA form, the CDR3 reads TGTGCCAGCAGTGAAAGGTGGCTAGCGGACTGGTACAATGAGCAGTTCTTC. It is translated as CASSERWLADWYNEQFF.

The chain is built from TRBV6-2 or TRBV6-3 and TRBJ1-6; 12 positions match TRBD1. The CDR3 contains 18 residues. Trimming at V came to 4 bases and at J to 10 bases, leaving 14 bases not matched to a gene. Germline V CDR1 and CDR2: MNHEY, SVGEGT. CDR3 protein: CASSSLLGDRGRSSPLHF. CDR3 coding DNA: TGTGCCAGCAGTTCTCTACTGGGGGACAGGGGGCGAAGCTCACCCCTCCACTTT.

The chain carries TRBV2 and TRBJ1-2; D is undetermined. Trimming removed 6 bases from V and 7 bases from J, with 12 bases in between. Germline CDR1 and CDR2: SNHLY and FYNNEI. The CDR3 runs to 12 residues. CDR3 sequence reads: CASREQSRGYTF. The CDR3 region has the DNA TGTGCCAGCAGGGAGCAAAGCCGTGGCTACACCTTC. Using reference TRBV2 and TRBJ1-2 for the parts outside the CDR3, the full variable domain is EPEVTQTPSHQVTQMGQEVILRCVPISNHLYFYWYRQILGQKVEFLVSFYNNEISEKSEIFDDQFSVERPDGSNFTLKIRSTKLEDSAMYFCASREQSRGYTFGSGTRLTVV.

This clonotype was counted a few times. The rearrangement uses TRBV5-1 and TRBJ1-1; no clear D gene. CDR3 size: 16 residues. Germline lookup yields CDR1 SGHRS and CDR2 YFSETQ. The V end lost 4 bases, the J end lost 1 base, and 17 bases lay between the germline ends. CDR3 residues: CASSPQAGLRNTEAFF. DNA of the CDR3: TGCGCCAGCAGCCCCCAGGCGGGTCTGCGGAACACTGAAGCTTTCTTT.

The chain combines TRBV6-6 with TRBJ1-1; 7 bases map to TRBD1. Trimming cost V 2 bases and J 11 bases; bases outside gene matches: 11. Germline CDR1 MNHNY, CDR2 SVGAGI (reference sequence). This CDR3 contains 14 residues. DNA of the CDR3: TGTGCCAGCAGTTACGCCAGCCTACAGGGGCAGGCTTTCTTT. This sequence encodes CASSYASLQGQAFF.

The chain uses TRBV24-1 and TRBJ2-1; 10 nucleotides line up with TRBD2. The germline CDR1 and CDR2 sequences are KGHDR and SFDVKD. After removal of 6 bases from V and 0 bases from J, the junction contained 4 bases not matched to a gene. This CDR3 has 16 residues. In DNA, the CDR3 is TGTGCCACCAGTCCACTAGCGGGAAGCTCCTACAATGAGCAGTTCTTC. Protein product: CATSPLAGSSYNEQFF.

The chain employs TRBV12-3 or TRBV12-4 and TRBJ2-1; weak D call: TRBD2 (5 bases). The V end was cut by 4 bases, the J end by 2 bases, with 15 bases between. The CDR3 totals 16 residues. In nucleotides, the CDR3 is TGTGCCAGCAGTTCCCTGGGTAGCGCGGCCTACAATGAGCAGTTCTTC. Protein sequence: CASSSLGSAAYNEQFF.

The chain links TRBV29-1 to TRBJ2-2, with 9 positions matching TRBD1. Per the germline V gene, CDR1 is SQVTM and CDR2 is ANQGSEA. This CDR3 is 16 amino acids long. J gave up 2 bases and V 6 bases, and 10 bases lay outside the gene matches. The CDR3, as DNA: TGCAGCGTCTCTGGTGGACAGGGGAAAAACACCGGGGAGCTGTTTTTT. Its protein product is CSVSGGQGKNTGELFF.

This clonotype has more than one count but fewer than ten. This chain uses TRBV12-3 or TRBV12-4 with TRBJ1-5; D unclear. The CDR3 consists of 16 residues. V was shortened by 3 bases and J by 0 bases, with 12 bases between the two germline ends. CDR3: CASSFRGATSNQPQHF. The CDR3 DNA is TGTGCCAGCAGTTTTCGGGGAGCTACTAGCAATCAGCCCCAGCATTTT.

This clonotype was seen more than once but under ten times. This rearrangement joins TRBV2 to TRBJ2-6, with 7 bases identical to TRBD2. Trimming cost V 6 bases and J 0 bases; bases outside gene matches: 14. Germline V lookup: CDR1 SNHLY, CDR2 FYNNEI. This CDR3 is 19 amino acids long. In DNA form, the CDR3 reads TGTGCCAGCAGCCCGCGACTGCTAGCGGTTAGCTCTGGGGCCAACGTCCTGACTTTC. Its protein product is CASSPRLLAVSSGANVLTF. The entire variable domain, with the rest obtained from reference TRBV2 and TRBJ2-6, is as follows: EPEVTQTPSHQVTQMGQEVILRCVPISNHLYFYWYRQILGQKVEFLVSFYNNEISEKSEIFDDQFSVERPDGSNFTLKIRSTKLEDSAMYFCASSPRLLAVSSGANVLTFGAGSRLTVL.

The J gene is TRBJ1-6, the V gene TRBV9; perhaps TRBD1 as D (6 bases). Germline loops: CDR1 SGDLS, CDR2 YYNGEE. The CDR3 spans 14 residues. The germline V and J ends were trimmed by 1 base and 8 bases, with 10 bases remaining between them. The chain's CDR3 is CASSVRDTDSPLHF. Written as DNA, the CDR3 is TGTGCCAGCAGCGTAAGGGACACCGATTCACCCCTCCACTTT.